Below, one T cell receptor (beta chain) is given with its context. The data derive from a study of response to subunit inactivated influenza vaccine. This CDR3 region has 14 residues. Germline CDR1 DFQATT, CDR2 SNEGSKA (reference sequence). The germline V and J ends were trimmed by 3 bases and 8 bases, with 16 bases remaining between them. TCRdb called the RT-PCR reads again in MiXCR, with one record for every CDR3 protein. The profile shows about 570,000 distinct CDR3 sequences, approximately 10% of them singletons. The same sample was also used in a study of T cells expressing NK-cell markers. That work contributes: What made the TCR beta cDNA was 5'RACE template switching with UMIs.

This TCR came from a man between 50 and 59 years old who received an inactivated influenza vaccine. The source material was PBMCs from blood, sampled on the day of vaccination. The chain uses TRBV20-1 and TRBJ1-4, with no clear D. CDR3 DNA: TGCAGTGCTAGTATTGGAGGCCTTTTCGAAAAACTGTTTTTT. Translating gives CSASIGGLFEKLFF.